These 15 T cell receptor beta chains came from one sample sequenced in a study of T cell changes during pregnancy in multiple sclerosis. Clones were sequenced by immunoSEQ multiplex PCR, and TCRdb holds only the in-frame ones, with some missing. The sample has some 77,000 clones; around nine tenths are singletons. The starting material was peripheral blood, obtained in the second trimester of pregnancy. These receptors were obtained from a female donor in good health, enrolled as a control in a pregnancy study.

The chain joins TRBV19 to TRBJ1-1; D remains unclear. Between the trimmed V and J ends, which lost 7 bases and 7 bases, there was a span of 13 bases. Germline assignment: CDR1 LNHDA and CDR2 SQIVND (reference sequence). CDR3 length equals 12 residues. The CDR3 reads CASMLVGREAFF. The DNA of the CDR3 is TGTGCCAGTATGCTCGTTGGGCGTGAAGCTTTCTTT.

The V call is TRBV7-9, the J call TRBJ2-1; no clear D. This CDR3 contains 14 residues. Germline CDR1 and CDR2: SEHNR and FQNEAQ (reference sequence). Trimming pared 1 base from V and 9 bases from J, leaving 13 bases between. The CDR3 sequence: CASSLVSVLSEQFF. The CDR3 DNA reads TGTGCCAGCAGCTTAGTTTCCGTCCTCAGTGAGCAGTTCTTC. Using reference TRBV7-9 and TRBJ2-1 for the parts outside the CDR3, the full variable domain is DTGVSQNPRHKITKRGQNVTFRCDPISEHNRLYWYRQTLGQGPEFLTYFQNEAQLEKSRLLSDRFSAERPKGSFSTLEIQRTEQGDSAMYLCASSLVSVLSEQFFGPGTRLTVL.

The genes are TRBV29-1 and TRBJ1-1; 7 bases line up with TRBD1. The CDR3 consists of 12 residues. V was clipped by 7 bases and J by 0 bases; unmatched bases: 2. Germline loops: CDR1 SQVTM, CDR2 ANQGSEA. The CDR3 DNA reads TGCAGCGGGGGACAGATGAACACTGAAGCTTTCTTT. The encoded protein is CSGGQMNTEAFF.

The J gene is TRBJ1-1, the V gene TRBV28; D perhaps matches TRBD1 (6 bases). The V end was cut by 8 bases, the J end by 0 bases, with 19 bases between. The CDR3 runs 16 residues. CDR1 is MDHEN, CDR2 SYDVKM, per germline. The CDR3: CASLKTGNEVNTEAFF. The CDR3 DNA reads TGTGCCAGCTTAAAAACAGGGAACGAGGTGAACACTGAAGCTTTCTTT.

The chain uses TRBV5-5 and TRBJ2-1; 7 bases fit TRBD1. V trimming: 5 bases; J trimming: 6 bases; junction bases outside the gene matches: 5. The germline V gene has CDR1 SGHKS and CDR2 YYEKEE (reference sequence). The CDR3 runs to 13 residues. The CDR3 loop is CASSGQVINEQFF. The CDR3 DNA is TGTGCCAGCAGTGGACAGGTAATCAATGAGCAGTTCTTC.

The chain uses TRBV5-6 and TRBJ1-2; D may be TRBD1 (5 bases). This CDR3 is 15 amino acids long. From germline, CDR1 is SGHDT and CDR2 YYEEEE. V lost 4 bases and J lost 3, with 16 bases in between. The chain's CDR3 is CASSPGTLTDYGYTF. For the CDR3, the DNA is TGTGCCAGCAGCCCAGGGACTCTTACGGACTATGGCTACACCTTC.

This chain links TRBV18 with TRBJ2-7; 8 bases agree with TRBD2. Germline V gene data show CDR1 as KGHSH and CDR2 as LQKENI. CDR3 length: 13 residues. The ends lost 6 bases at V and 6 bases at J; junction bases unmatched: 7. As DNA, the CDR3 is TGTGCCAGCTCCAGACCGGGGGGGGGCGAGCAGTACTTC. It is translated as CASSRPGGGEQYF.

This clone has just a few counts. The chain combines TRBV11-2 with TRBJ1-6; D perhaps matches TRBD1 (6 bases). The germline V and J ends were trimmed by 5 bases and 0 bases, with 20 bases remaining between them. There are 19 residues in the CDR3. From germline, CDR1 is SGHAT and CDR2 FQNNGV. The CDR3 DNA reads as TGTGCCAGCAGCACCTTAGACAGGTTCGCAAGCTCCTATAATTCACCCCTCCACTTT. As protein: CASSTLDRFASSYNSPLHF.

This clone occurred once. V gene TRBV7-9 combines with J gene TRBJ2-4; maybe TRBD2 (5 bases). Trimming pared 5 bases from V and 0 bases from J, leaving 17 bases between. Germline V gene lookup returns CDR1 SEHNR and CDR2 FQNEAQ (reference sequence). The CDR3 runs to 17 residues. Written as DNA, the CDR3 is TGTGCCAGCAGCCCCCCCGCGGACGGGGTAGCCAAAAACATTCAGTACTTC. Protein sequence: CASSPPADGVAKNIQYF. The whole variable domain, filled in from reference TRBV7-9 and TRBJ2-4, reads DTGVSQNPRHKITKRGQNVTFRCDPISEHNRLYWYRQTLGQGPEFLTYFQNEAQLEKSRLLSDRFSAERPKGSFSTLEIQRTEQGDSAMYLCASSPPADGVAKNIQYFGAGTRLSVL.

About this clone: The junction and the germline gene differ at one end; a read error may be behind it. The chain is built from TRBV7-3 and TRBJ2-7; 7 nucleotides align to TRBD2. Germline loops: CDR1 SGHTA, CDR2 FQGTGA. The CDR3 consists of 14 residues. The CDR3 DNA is TGTGTCAGCAGCTTTGGGCTAGCGGTCTACGAGCAGTACTTC. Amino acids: CVSSFGLAVYEQYF.

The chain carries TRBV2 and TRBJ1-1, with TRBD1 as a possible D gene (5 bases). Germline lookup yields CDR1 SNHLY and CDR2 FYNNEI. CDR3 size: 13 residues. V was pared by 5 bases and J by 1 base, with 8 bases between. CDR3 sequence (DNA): TGTGCCAGCAGTTTTGACAGGAACACTGAAGCTTTCTTT. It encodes CASSFDRNTEAFF.

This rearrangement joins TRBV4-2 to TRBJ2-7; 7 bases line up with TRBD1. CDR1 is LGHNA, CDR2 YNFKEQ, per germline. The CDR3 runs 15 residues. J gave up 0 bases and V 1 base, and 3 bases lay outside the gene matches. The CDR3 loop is CASSQARDSSYEQYF. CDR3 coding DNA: TGTGCCAGCAGCCAAGCAAGGGACAGCTCCTACGAGCAGTACTTC.

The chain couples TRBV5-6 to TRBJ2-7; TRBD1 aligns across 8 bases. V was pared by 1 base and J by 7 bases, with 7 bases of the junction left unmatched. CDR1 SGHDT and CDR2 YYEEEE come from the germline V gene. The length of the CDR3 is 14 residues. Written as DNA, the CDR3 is TGTGCCAGCAGCTTGTTCGGACAGGGTGATGAGCAGTACTTC. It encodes CASSLFGQGDEQYF. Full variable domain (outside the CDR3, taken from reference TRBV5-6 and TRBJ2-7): DAGVTQSPTHLIKTRGQQVTLRCSPKSGHDTVSWYQQALGQGPQFIFQYYEEEERQRGNFPDRFSGHQFPNYSSELNVNALLLGDSALYLCASSLFGQGDEQYFGPGTRLTVT.

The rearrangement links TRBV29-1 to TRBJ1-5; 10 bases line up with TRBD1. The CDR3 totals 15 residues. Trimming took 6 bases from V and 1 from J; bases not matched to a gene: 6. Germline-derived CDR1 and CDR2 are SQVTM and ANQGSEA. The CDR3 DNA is TGCAGCGTGACATCGGGACAGGGGAGCAATCAGCCCCAGCATTTT. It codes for CSVTSGQGSNQPQHF.

The CDR3 loop reads CASNRDVPYEQYF. The CDR3 DNA reads TGTGCCAGCAACAGGGACGTCCCCTACGAGCAGTACTTC. The chain has TRBV28 and TRBJ2-7, with D tentatively TRBD1 (6 bases). CDR1 and CDR2 from the germline V gene are MDHEN and SYDVKM. Between the trimmed V and J ends, which lost 7 bases and 2 bases, there was a span of 12 bases. The CDR3 extends over 13 amino acids.